Sequencing of this T cell receptor beta chain was carried out in a study of spatial heterogeneity in lung cancer. V was pared by 4 bases and J by 5 bases, with 7 bases of the junction left unmatched. The CDR3 runs to 15 residues. Germline V gene data show CDR1 as SGHDT and CDR2 as YYEEEE. This clonotype has more than one count but fewer than ten. Its target is not known. Time point indicated: sample taken at primary tumor resection. Without sorting, whole RNA was sequenced from tumor, nontumor lung or frozen PBMC. The donor group consisted of 72 patients who had untreated, early-stage non-small cell lung cancer. TCRdb re-called the 5' RACE reads with MiXCR, one entry per CDR3 protein. The sample holds about 85,000 distinct CDR3 sequences, 15% to 25% seen once. General study results and limits: Compared with follow-up, resection was when ubiquitous expanded tumor TCRs appeared in blood more.

The chain has TRBV5-6 and TRBJ2-7, with 12 bases aligning to TRBD1. This specimen consisted of PBMCs, obtained at surgery. The clonotype was recovered from a male donor with early-stage non-small cell lung cancer. CDR3 coding DNA: TGTGCCAGCAGCACGGGCGGGACAGGGGGCCACGAGCAGTACTTC. Amino acid sequence: CASSTGGTGGHEQYF.